A single sample gave rise to the 15 T cell receptor beta chains below, sequenced in a study of beta chain features in type 1 diabetes. Study-level findings and limits: Moderately but significantly shorter TCRB CDR3s were found in Type 1 diabetes patients in all four CD4+ subsets.

Investigators reverse transcribed all isolated RNA, so they sequenced expressed TCRB transcripts. The protocol was immunoSEQ multiplex PCR, while the TCRdb copy is restricted to in-frame clones and leaves out a portion. Among 150,000 or so clones listed, about 8.3% were seen once. These receptors lack a known antigen. Source material: central memory CD4+ T cells from blood. The source of these receptors is a woman younger than 35 with type 1 diabetes.

The CDR3 reads CASSLRRDPDTQYF. CDR3 DNA: TGTGCCAGCAGCCTACGCAGGGATCCAGATACGCAGTATTTT. V and J are TRBV6-1 and TRBJ2-3, with D perhaps TRBD1 (5 bases). With 6 bases removed from V and 4 bases from J, the gap between germline ends came to 14 bases. Germline CDR1 MNHNS, CDR2 SASEGT. There are 14 residues in the CDR3.

The rearrangement uses TRBV5-4 and TRBJ2-3, with 7 bases that match TRBD2. CDR3 length: 15 residues. V was pared by 3 bases and J by 2 bases, with 6 bases of the junction left unmatched. CDR1 and CDR2 (germline): SGHNT, YYREEE (reference sequence). The CDR3 bases are TGTGCCAGCAGCTCCCCAAGCGGGACCACAGATACGCAGTATTTT. Its translation: CASSSPSGTTDTQYF.

This clone was seen only a few times. This chain connects TRBV7-6 to TRBJ2-7, with TRBD2 matching 9 bases. This CDR3 comprises 14 residues. The V segment lost 7 bases and the J segment 3 bases; nucleotides outside the gene matches: 7. The germline V gene encodes CDR1 SGHVS and CDR2 FNYEAQ. DNA of the CDR3: TGTGCCAGCAAGGCCGGGACTAGCAACTACGAGCAGTACTTC. Its protein product is CASKAGTSNYEQYF. The variable domain in full, with the rest retrieved from reference TRBV7-6 and TRBJ2-7, is GAGVSQSPRYKVTKRGQDVALRCDPISGHVSLYWYRQALGQGPEFLTYFNYEAQQDKSGLPNDRFSAERPEGSISTLTIQRTEQRDSAMYRCASKAGTSNYEQYFGPGTRLTVT.

This clone came up a few times. V is TRBV7-2 and J is TRBJ1-2; D is unresolved. Germline CDR1 is SGHTA and CDR2 is FQGNSA. Trimming removed 1 base at V and 1 base at J, with 10 bases between. The CDR3 has 15 amino acids. CDR3 protein: CASSLVDGSNYGYTF. DNA for the CDR3: TGTGCCAGCAGCTTAGTGGATGGGAGTAACTATGGCTACACCTTC.

The V call is TRBV2, the J call TRBJ1-6; possible D gene TRBD1, 6 bases. Trimming removed 8 bases at V and 5 bases at J, with 10 bases between. Germline values: CDR1 SNHLY, CDR2 FYNNEI. The CDR3 has 13 residues. This CDR3 is CASEQGNNSPLHF. The CDR3 DNA reads TGTGCCAGCGAACAGGGAAATAATTCACCCCTCCACTTT. Filled out from reference TRBV2 and TRBJ1-6, the complete variable domain reads EPEVTQTPSHQVTQMGQEVILRCVPISNHLYFYWYRQILGQKVEFLVSFYNNEISEKSEIFDDQFSVERPDGSNFTLKIRSTKLEDSAMYFCASEQGNNSPLHFGNGTRLTVT.

The genes are TRBV27 and TRBJ2-3, with 8 bases matching TRBD2. Germline CDR1 MNHEY, CDR2 SMNVEV (reference sequence). The CDR3 extends over 15 amino acids. V trimming: 6 bases; J trimming: 6 bases; junction bases outside the gene matches: 11. CDR3 sequence (DNA): TGTGCCAGCAGGGGACTAGTTCCGGGCTTGGATACGCAGTATTTT. Amino acids: CASRGLVPGLDTQYF.

This chain's CDR3 is CASSLPGSWVNEQFF. In DNA, the CDR3 is TGTGCCAGCAGCCTCCCCGGGTCCTGGGTCAATGAGCAGTTCTTC. The chain employs TRBV7-6 and TRBJ2-1; D unclear. The germline V gene encodes CDR1 SGHVS and CDR2 FNYEAQ. V gave up 5 bases and J gave up 6 bases, with 17 bases separating them. CDR3 size: 15 residues.

This clone was seen a handful of times. V usage is TRBV10-3 and J usage is TRBJ2-1; 7 nucleotides match TRBD2. The CDR3 extends over 12 amino acids. With 10 bases clipped from V and 12 bases from J, the junction kept 12 bases outside the gene matches. Germline CDR1 and CDR2: ENHRY and SYGVKD. The CDR3 spells CASRSGVKRQFF. The CDR3 region has the DNA TGTGCCAGCAGGAGCGGGGTAAAAAGGCAGTTCTTC.

The rearrangement joins TRBV6-5 to TRBJ1-6; D call uncertain. Trimming left V 0 bases short and J 9 bases short, with 12 bases between. The CDR3 runs 15 residues. Germline lookup yields CDR1 MNHEY and CDR2 SVGAGI. CDR3 sequence: CASSYSAGSSSPLHF. The CDR3 DNA reads TGTGCCAGCAGTTACTCGGCAGGCTCCTCTTCACCCCTCCACTTT.

Turning to this clone: The same CDR3 also results from other DNA sequences found in this sample. The chain links TRBV7-2 to TRBJ2-5, with TRBD2 matching over 9 bases. J gave up 2 bases and V 6 bases, and 4 bases lay outside the gene matches. Germline lookup yields CDR1 SGHTA and CDR2 FQGNSA. The CDR3 contains 14 residues. The CDR3 sequence: CASSFTSGQETQYF. CDR3 sequence (DNA): TGTGCCAGCAGTTTTACTAGCGGGCAAGAGACCCAGTACTTC.

This clone showed up just a few times. V gene TRBV7-2 combines with J gene TRBJ2-3; 9 nucleotides line up with TRBD2. Unmatched junction bases numbered 13, after V lost 1 base and J lost 8 bases. Germline CDR1 SGHTA, CDR2 FQGNSA. This CDR3 is built from 17 residues. The CDR3 spells CASSLGGTSNTAGTQYF. The CDR3 DNA follows: TGTGCCAGCAGCTTAGGGGGGACTAGCAATACCGCGGGTACGCAGTATTTT.

The V call is TRBV9, the J call TRBJ2-7, with a tentative D call TRBD1 (5 bases). In germline, CDR1 is SGDLS, CDR2 YYNGEE. The CDR3 is 13 residues long. Trimming cost V 2 bases and J 5 bases, with 11 bases left between them. CDR3 sequence: CASSVQGGHEQYF. CDR3 nucleotide sequence: TGTGCCAGCAGCGTTCAGGGTGGGCACGAGCAGTACTTC.

The chain uses TRBV10-3 and TRBJ2-3; 8 bases align to TRBD1. Germline V CDR1 and CDR2: ENHRY, SYGVKD. The V and J ends lost 10 bases and 0 bases, in that order; junction bases with no gene match: 6. CDR3 length equals 14 residues. CDR3 in DNA: TGTGCCACCGGGACAGGCCTAAGCACAGATACGCAGTATTTT. Its protein product is CATGTGLSTDTQYF.

The V call is TRBV18, the J call TRBJ2-1; 11 bases agree with TRBD2. This CDR3 has 15 amino acids. Trimming at V came to 6 bases and at J to 5 bases, leaving 6 bases not matched to a gene. Germline-derived CDR1 and CDR2 are KGHSH and LQKENI. CDR3: CASSGMGLADNEQFF. The CDR3 DNA sequence: TGTGCCAGCTCGGGAATGGGACTAGCGGACAATGAGCAGTTCTTC.

The genes are TRBV9 and TRBJ2-5; 7 bases are a match to TRBD2. J was trimmed by 5 bases and V by 3 bases; bases with no gene match: 19. The germline CDR1 and CDR2 sequences are SGDLS and YYNGEE. The CDR3 is 18 amino acids. The CDR3 DNA follows: TGTGCCAGCAGCGAGGGAGGGGCCGGGACTCATTTTGGGGAGACCCAGTACTTC. Protein sequence: CASSEGGAGTHFGETQYF.